This T cell receptor (beta chain) was identified during a study of cytomegalovirus exposure and HLA in healthy donors. PCR involved 60 Vbeta and 13 Jbeta primers. Data came from immunoSEQ multiplex PCR; TCRdb stores just in-frame clones and leaves some out. Among around 86,000 clones listed, about 75% were seen once. Overall study findings and caveats: Near-uniform donor sequencing depth was presumed by presence/absence analyses. In terms of immune exposure information, only CMV serostatus was available. Association of a missense DCLRE1C variant with TCR beta V- and J-gene trimming was reported in a later analysis. When a later analysis was performed, an Asian-associated ancestry cluster reportedly had fewer N-insertions than the roughly 700-donor mean.

Concerning this clone itself: Antigen specificity is unknown.

The clonotype comes from a female donor in good health and CMV-seronegative. The sequenced sample was PBMCs.

The CDR3 here is CASSFRGAGTDTQYF. CDR3 coding DNA: TGTGCCAGCAGTTTCAGGGGGGCCGGCACAGATACGCAGTATTTT. V is TRBV28 and J is TRBJ2-3, with a tentative D call TRBD1 (7 bases). The CDR3 runs 15 residues. The germline V gene has CDR1 MDHEN and CDR2 SYDVKM. The V and J ends lost 3 bases and 1 base respectively, with 11 bases between them.